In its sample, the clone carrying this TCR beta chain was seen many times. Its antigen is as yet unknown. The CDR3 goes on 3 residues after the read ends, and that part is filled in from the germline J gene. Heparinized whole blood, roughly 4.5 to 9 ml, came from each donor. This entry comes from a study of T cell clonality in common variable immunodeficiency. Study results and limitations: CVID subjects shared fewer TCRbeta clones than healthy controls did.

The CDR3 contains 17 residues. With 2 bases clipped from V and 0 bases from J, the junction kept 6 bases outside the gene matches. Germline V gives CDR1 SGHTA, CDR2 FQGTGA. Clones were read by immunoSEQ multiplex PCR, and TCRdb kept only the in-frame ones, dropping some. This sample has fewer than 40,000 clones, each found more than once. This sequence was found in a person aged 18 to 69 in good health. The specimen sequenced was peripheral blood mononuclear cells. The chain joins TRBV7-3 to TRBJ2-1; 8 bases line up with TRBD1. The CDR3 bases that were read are TGTGCCAGCAGCTTATACAGGGGGGTAAGCTCCTACAATGAG. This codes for CASSLYRGVSSYNE. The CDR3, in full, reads CASSLYRGVSSYNEQFF.